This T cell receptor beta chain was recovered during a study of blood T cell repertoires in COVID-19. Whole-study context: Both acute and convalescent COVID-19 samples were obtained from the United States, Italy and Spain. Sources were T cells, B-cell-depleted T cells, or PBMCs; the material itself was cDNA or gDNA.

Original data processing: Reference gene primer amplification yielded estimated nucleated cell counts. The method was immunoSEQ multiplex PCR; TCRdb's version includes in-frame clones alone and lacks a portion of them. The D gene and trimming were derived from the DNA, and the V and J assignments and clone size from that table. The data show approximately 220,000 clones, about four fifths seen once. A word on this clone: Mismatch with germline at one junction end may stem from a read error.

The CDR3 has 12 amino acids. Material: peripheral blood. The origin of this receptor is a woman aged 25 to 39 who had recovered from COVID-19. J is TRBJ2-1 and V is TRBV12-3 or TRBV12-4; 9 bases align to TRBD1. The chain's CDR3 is CASSLAGQGSLF. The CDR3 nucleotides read TGTGCCAGCAGTTTAGCGGGACAGGGATCGCTCTTC.